The 15 T cell receptor beta chains presented below share a single source sample, sequenced in a study of neurological immune-mediated disorders (dated by TCRdb to the late 2010s). Receptors were amplified or captured by 5' RACE. The sample was run on an Illumina HiSeq 2500. The public reads were reprocessed in TCRdb via fastp at Q25 and MiXCR, keeping in-frame beta chains. Rows are combined by CDR3 protein, so each entry shows the most common genes and DNA. The sample includes roughly 62,000 distinct CDR3 sequences, with about an eighth observed a single time. The top ten constitute approximately 1.8% of the sample. The source material was PBMCs. The receptors here all came from a man between 60 and 75 years old in good health.

This clonotype has ten or more counts. V is TRBV6-2 or TRBV6-3 and J is TRBJ1-5; no clear D gene. The CDR3 length is 14 residues. Deletions cut 4 bases from V and 1 base from J, with 8 bases between. Per germline, CDR1 MNHEY and CDR2 SVGEGT. CDR3 in amino acids: CASSLKGSNQPQHF. The CDR3 coding sequence is TGTGCCAGCAGTTTAAAGGGAAGCAATCAGCCCCAGCATTTT.

The chain carries TRBV10-3 and TRBJ1-6, with TRBD1 as a possible D gene (6 bases). The V end lost 6 bases, the J end lost 12 bases, and 18 bases lay between the germline ends. This CDR3 contains 14 residues. Germline V gene sequence: CDR1 ENHRY, CDR2 SYGVKD. Here the CDR3 DNA reads TGTGCCATCAGCCCCTACAGGGTTTTAGAACCCCTCCACTTT. Protein product: CAISPYRVLEPLHF.

There are many counts of this clonotype. The V gene is TRBV7-8, the J gene TRBJ1-5; 9 nucleotides agree with TRBD1. The V and J ends lost 4 bases and 6 bases, in that order; junction bases with no gene match: 4. Germline CDR1 SGHVS, CDR2 FQNEAQ. CDR3 length equals 14 residues. The DNA for the CDR3 is TGTGCCAGCAGCTCCACAGGGGGCGGTCAGCCCCAGCATTTT. Its translation is CASSSTGGGQPQHF.

This clonotype was observed at least ten times. The rearrangement links TRBV20-1 to TRBJ2-6; no definite D call. This CDR3 is built from 14 residues. V was clipped by 6 bases and J by 0 bases, with 9 bases between them. The germline V gene encodes CDR1 DFQATT and CDR2 SNEGSKA (reference sequence). For the CDR3, the DNA is TGCAGTGCCCTACCGAGCTCTGGGGCCAACGTCCTGACTTTC. Translation gives CSALPSSGANVLTF.

This clonotype occurred many times. The CDR3 coding sequence is TGCGCCAGCAGCTGGAGACAGGGCGTTGACGAGCAGTACTTC. It encodes CASSWRQGVDEQYF. The V and J genes are TRBV5-1 and TRBJ2-7; 7 bases are a match to TRBD1. This CDR3 is built from 14 residues. Looked up from germline, CDR1 is SGHRS and CDR2 is YFSETQ. The V segment lost 3 bases and the J segment 5 bases; nucleotides outside the gene matches: 8.

About this clonotype itself: It is likely a read error, because the conserved phenylalanine at the end of the CDR3 is missing. The chain links TRBV20-1 to TRBJ2-6; 12 positions agree with TRBD1. This CDR3 comprises 17 residues. The germline CDR1 and CDR2 sequences are DFQATT and SNEGSKA (reference sequence). The V and J ends lost 5 bases and 2 bases, in that order; junction bases with no gene match: 7. The CDR3 DNA reads as TGCAGTGCTGGTCCCGGGACAGGGGGCCCTGGGGCCAACGTCCTGACTTTA. Protein: CSAGPGTGGPGANVLTL.

This clonotype was counted ten times or more. The chain carries TRBV20-1 and TRBJ1-5; D uncertain. This CDR3 spans 13 amino acids. Between the trimmed V and J ends, which lost 4 bases and 3 bases, there was a span of 10 bases. Germline CDR1 DFQATT, CDR2 SNEGSKA (reference sequence). CDR3 in amino acids: CSAKAGNNQPQHF. The CDR3 DNA reads as TGCAGTGCTAAGGCCGGAAACAATCAGCCCCAGCATTTT.

The table lists this clonotype with many counts. The DNA of the CDR3 is TGTGCCAGCAGCCCACCTGGGACGAACCACGAGCAGTACTTC. It codes for CASSPPGTNHEQYF. The J gene is TRBJ2-7, the V gene TRBV3-1; D is tentatively TRBD1 or TRBD2 (5 bases each). The germline V gene has CDR1 LGHDT and CDR2 YNNKEL (reference sequence). This CDR3 is 14 amino acids long. The V gene lost 4 bases and the J gene lost 5 bases, with 15 bases spanning the gap.

This clonotype came up many times. The chain joins TRBV12-3 or TRBV12-4 to TRBJ1-1; D gene ambiguous. V lost 3 bases, J lost 6 bases, and 8 bases lay in between. The CDR3 extends over 12 amino acids. DNA of the CDR3: TGTGCCAGCAGTTTCGGTGGTCCTGAAGCTTTCTTT. Encoded protein: CASSFGGPEAFF.

This clonotype has a count of ten or more. This chain joins TRBV5-1 and TRBJ2-1; no clear D. Trimming cost V 4 bases and J 6 bases, with 11 bases left between them. Germline V gene sequence: CDR1 SGHRS, CDR2 YFSETQ. The CDR3 sequence is 13 residues long. This CDR3 is CASSHGRTNEQFF. The CDR3 nucleotides read TGCGCCAGCAGCCACGGACGGACCAATGAGCAGTTCTTC.

Only a few counts were recorded for this clonotype. The V gene is TRBV6-2 or TRBV6-3, the J gene TRBJ1-1; 7 nucleotides agree with TRBD1. Germline V CDR1 and CDR2: MNHEY, SVGEGT. There are 17 residues in the CDR3. With 6 bases clipped from V and 0 bases from J, the junction kept 13 bases outside the gene matches. The CDR3 protein is CASRNVGQATLNTEAFF. The DNA of the CDR3 is TGTGCCAGCAGAAACGTTGGACAGGCAACTTTGAACACTGAAGCTTTCTTT.

This clonotype was counted ten times or more. This chain joins TRBV7-9 and TRBJ1-2; 7 bases fit TRBD1. Germline V gene lookup returns CDR1 SEHNR and CDR2 FQNEAQ (reference sequence). The ends lost 5 bases at V and 7 bases at J; junction bases unmatched: 7. The CDR3 totals 13 residues. DNA for the CDR3: TGTGCCAGCAGCGGAGACAGGGTCGGTGGCTACACCTTC. It yields the protein CASSGDRVGGYTF.

This clonotype was seen repeatedly, ten times or more. The V and J genes are TRBV5-6 and TRBJ2-5; TRBD1 agrees at 7 bases. Germline CDR1 reads SGHDT; CDR2 reads YYEEEE. V shed 2 bases and J 4 bases; nucleotides not matched to a gene: 8. The CDR3 totals 15 residues. As DNA, the CDR3 is TGTGCCAGCAGCTTCATAACAGGGGTCGGAGAGACCCAGTACTTC. Translation: CASSFITGVGETQYF.

In this sample, this clonotype turned up many times. The chain couples TRBV6-6 to TRBJ2-3, with D perhaps matching TRBD1 (6 bases). Germline CDR1 and CDR2: MNHNY and SVGAGI (reference sequence). The CDR3 runs 13 residues. V gave up 8 bases and J gave up 2 bases, with 11 bases separating them. CDR3 residues: CASAGVITDTQYF. CDR3 nucleotide sequence: TGTGCCAGCGCAGGGGTCATCACAGATACGCAGTATTTT.

This clonotype occurred many times. V is TRBV29-1 and J is TRBJ2-5; D gene ambiguous. This CDR3 is built from 12 residues. Trimming left V 0 bases short and J 5 bases short, with 7 bases between. Germline CDR1 is SQVTM and CDR2 is ANQGSEA. In nucleotides, the CDR3 is TGCAGCGTTGAAGAGGGTTGGGAGACCCAGTACTTC. It is translated as CSVEEGWETQYF.